Below, 5 T cell receptor beta chains from the same sample are listed, as sequenced in a study of blood T cell repertoires in COVID-19. The data were produced by immunoSEQ multiplex PCR, yet TCRdb's version contains in-frame clones alone and is incomplete. The data contain roughly 210,000 clones, roughly nine tenths of them singletons. Source material: peripheral blood. These receptors were taken from a man in his 70s with acute or convalescent COVID-19.

The chain links TRBV10-2 to TRBJ1-1; D gene uncertain. Trimming stripped 2 bases from V and 7 bases from J, with 8 bases between. There are 12 residues in the CDR3. The germline CDR1 and CDR2 sequences are WSHSY and SAAADI. The CDR3 here is CASSEGGLEAFF. As DNA, the CDR3 is TGCGCCAGCAGTGAGGGTGGACTTGAAGCTTTCTTT.

The V call is TRBV19, the J call TRBJ2-4; D possibly corresponds to TRBD2 (5 bases). Germline CDR1 and CDR2: LNHDA and SQIVND (reference sequence). Deletions cut 6 bases from V and 5 bases from J, with 20 bases between. CDR3 length: 16 amino acids. Here the CDR3 reads CASSKPAGGRQNIQYF. CDR3 DNA sequence: TGTGCCAGTAGCAAACCGGCCGGCGGGCGCCAAAACATTCAGTACTTC.

This chain connects TRBV2 to TRBJ2-7; D is ambiguous. From germline, CDR1 is SNHLY and CDR2 FYNNEI. CDR3 length: 12 residues. V lost 5 bases to trimming and J lost 0 bases, with 5 bases between them. The DNA for the CDR3 is TGTGCCAGCAGTCCGTTCTCCTACGAGCAGTACTTC. This codes for CASSPFSYEQYF.

The chain carries TRBV19 and TRBJ1-3, with 7 bases aligning to TRBD1. Germline V lookup: CDR1 LNHDA, CDR2 SQIVND (reference sequence). V was clipped by 5 bases and J by 0 bases; unmatched bases: 4. This CDR3 has 15 residues. DNA of the CDR3: TGTGCCAGTAGTCCGGACAGGCTCTCTGGAAACACCATATATTTT. Translating it yields CASSPDRLSGNTIYF.

V usage is TRBV5-5 and J usage is TRBJ1-6, with TRBD1 matching 9 bases. V lost 3 bases, J lost 11 bases, and 9 bases stayed unmatched. Germline V gene lookup returns CDR1 SGHKS and CDR2 YYEKEE (reference sequence). The CDR3 loop spans 15 amino acids. In DNA, the CDR3 is TGTGCCAGCAGCTCCTCCGGGACAGGGCTGACACCCCTCCACTTT. This gives the protein CASSSSGTGLTPLHF.